This T cell receptor (beta chain) was identified in a study of cytomegalovirus exposure and HLA in healthy donors. The germline gives CDR1 SQVTM, CDR2 ANQGSEA. V dropped 2 bases and J dropped 0 bases, with 10 bases sitting between them. The CDR3 sequence is 14 residues long. Profiling relied on immunoSEQ multiplex PCR, and the TCRdb table lists in-frame clones only, not all of them. This table has roughly 60,000 clones, 95% appearing once. Sequences were obtained from PBMCs. This receptor was obtained from a woman between 18 and 29 years old in good health and CMV-seropositive. V gene TRBV29-1 combines with J gene TRBJ1-2, with a weak D call TRBD1 (6 bases). CDR3 sequence (DNA): TGCAGCGTTGAAAGGGGACAAGCTAACTATGGCTACACCTTC. It encodes CSVERGQANYGYTF.